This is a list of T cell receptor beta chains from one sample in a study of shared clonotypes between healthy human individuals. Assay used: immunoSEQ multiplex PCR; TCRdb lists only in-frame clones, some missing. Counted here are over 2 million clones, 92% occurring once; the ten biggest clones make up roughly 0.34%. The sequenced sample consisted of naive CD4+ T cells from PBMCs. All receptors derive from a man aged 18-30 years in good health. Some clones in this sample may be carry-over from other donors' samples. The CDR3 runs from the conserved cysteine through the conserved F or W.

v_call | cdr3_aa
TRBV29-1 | CSVEGGHSYNEQFF
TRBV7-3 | CASSLDSLTSPGELFF
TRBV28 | CASDSGGREQYF
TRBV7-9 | CASSFRTPKTPGELFF
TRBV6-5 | CASSNRGLTTDTQYF
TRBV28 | CASSLIGSFYEQYF
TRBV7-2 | CASSQGSGNYGYTF
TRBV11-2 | CASSWSQVSSNQPQHF
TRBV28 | CASSLSDTPYEQYF
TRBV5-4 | CASSSGQGFTDTQYF
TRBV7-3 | CASSLNTGELFF
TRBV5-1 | CASSLAPGGITEAFF
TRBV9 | CASSVTGLAGASEQFF
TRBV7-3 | CASSLIGPSYNEQFF
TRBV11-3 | CASSLDRGQGYTF
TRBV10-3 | CAISDQEANTEAFF
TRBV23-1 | CASSQWGVGTQYF
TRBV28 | CASSPRGGYYGYTF
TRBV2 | CASSVGHRSDYTF
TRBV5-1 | CASSLLYRDTQYF
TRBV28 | CASSPSGALHEQYF
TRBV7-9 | CASSLVWKNEQFF
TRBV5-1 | CASSMIAGVQNEQYF
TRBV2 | CASRDSAGGGEQYF
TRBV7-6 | CASSQGRLNTDTQYF
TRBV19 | CASSIDNFYEQYF
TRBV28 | CASSLTSGPLHEQYF
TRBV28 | CASSSSGRASYEQYF
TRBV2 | CASSLPRGRSAGSPLHF
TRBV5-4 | CASSFGSGSPGTGELFF
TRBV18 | CASYRQQGALNEQFF
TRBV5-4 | CASSLGNQPQHF
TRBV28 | CASSSGDTQYF
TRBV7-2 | CASSLGAILEGYTF
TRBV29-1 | CSVGQGSYEQYF
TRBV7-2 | CASSLRVTGELFF
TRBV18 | CASSGQGGPDTQYF